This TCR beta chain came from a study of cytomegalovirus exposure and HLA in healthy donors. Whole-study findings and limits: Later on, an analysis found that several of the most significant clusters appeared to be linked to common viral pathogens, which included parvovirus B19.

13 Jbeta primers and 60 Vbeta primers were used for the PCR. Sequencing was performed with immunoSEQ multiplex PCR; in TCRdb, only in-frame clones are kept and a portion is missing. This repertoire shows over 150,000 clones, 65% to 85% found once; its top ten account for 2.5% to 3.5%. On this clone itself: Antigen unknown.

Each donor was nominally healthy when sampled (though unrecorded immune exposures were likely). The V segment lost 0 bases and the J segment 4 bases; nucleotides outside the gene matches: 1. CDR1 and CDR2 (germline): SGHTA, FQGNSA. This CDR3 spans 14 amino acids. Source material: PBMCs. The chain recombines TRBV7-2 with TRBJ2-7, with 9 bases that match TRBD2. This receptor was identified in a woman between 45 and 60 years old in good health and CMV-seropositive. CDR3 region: CASSLASGGYEQYF. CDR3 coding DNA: TGTGCCAGCAGCTTAGCTAGCGGGGGATACGAGCAGTACTTC.